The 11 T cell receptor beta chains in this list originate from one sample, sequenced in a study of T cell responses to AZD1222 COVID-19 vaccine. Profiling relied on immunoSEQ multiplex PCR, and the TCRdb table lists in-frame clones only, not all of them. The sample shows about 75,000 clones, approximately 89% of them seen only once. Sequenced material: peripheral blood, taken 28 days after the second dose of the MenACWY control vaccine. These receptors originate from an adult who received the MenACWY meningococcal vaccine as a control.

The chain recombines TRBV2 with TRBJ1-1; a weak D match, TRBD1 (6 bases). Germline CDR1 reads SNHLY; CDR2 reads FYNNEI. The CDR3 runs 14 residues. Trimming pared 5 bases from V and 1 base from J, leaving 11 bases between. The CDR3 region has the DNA TGTGCCAGCAGTCTCAGGGGCAAGAACACTGAAGCTTTCTTT. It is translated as CASSLRGKNTEAFF.

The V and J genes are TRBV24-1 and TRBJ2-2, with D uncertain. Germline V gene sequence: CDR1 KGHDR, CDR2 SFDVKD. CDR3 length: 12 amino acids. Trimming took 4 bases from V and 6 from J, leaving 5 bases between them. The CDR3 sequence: CATSETAGELFF. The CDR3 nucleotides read TGTGCCACCAGTGAAACGGCCGGGGAGCTGTTTTTT.

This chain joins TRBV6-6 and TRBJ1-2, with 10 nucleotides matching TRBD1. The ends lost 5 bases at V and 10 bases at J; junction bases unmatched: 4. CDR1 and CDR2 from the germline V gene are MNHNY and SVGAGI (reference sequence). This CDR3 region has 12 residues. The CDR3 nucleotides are TGTGCCAGCAGTAAACGACAGGGGGCCTACACCTTC. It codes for CASSKRQGAYTF.

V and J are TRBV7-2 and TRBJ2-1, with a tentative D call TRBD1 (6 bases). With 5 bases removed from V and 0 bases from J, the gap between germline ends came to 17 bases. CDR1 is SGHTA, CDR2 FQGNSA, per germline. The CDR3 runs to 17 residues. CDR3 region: CASSTVGQTSSYNEQFF. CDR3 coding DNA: TGTGCCAGCAGCACGGTCGGACAGACGAGCTCCTACAATGAGCAGTTCTTC.

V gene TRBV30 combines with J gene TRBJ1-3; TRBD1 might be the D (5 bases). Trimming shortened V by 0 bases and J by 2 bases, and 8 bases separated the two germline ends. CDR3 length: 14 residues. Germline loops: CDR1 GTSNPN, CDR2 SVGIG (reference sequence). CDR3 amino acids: CAWSVQAAGNTIYF. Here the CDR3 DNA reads TGTGCCTGGAGTGTACAGGCAGCTGGAAACACCATATATTTT.

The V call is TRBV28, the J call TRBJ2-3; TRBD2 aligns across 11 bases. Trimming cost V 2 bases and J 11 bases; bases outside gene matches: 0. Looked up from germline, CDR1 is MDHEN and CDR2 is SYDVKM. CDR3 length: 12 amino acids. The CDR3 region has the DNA TGTGCCAGCAGTTTAGGACTAGCGGGGCAGTATTTT. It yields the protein CASSLGLAGQYF. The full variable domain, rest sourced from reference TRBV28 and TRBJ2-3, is DVKVTQSSRYLVKRTGEKVFLECVQDMDHENMFWYRQDPGLGLRLIYFSYDVKMKEKGDIPEGYSVSREKKERFSLILESASTNQTSMYLCASSLGLAGQYFGPGTRLTVL.

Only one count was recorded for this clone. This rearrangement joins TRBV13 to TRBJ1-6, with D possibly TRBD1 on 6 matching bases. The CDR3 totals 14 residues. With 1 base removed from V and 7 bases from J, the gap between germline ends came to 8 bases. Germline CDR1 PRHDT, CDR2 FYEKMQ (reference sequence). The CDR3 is CASSLDRANSPLHF. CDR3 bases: TGTGCCAGCAGCTTAGACAGGGCCAATTCACCCCTCCACTTT.

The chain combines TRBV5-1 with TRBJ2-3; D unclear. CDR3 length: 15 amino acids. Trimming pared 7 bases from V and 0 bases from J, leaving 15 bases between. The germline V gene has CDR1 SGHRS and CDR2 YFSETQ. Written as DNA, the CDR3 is TGCGCCAGCCGCCCTGTGGGCGGAAGCACAGATACGCAGTATTTT. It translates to CASRPVGGSTDTQYF. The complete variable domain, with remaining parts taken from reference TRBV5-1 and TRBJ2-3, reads KAGVTQTPRYLIKTRGQQVTLSCSPISGHRSVSWYQQTPGQGLQFLFEYFSETQRNKGNFPGRFSGRQFSNSRSEMNVSTLELGDSALYLCASRPVGGSTDTQYFGPGTRLTVL.

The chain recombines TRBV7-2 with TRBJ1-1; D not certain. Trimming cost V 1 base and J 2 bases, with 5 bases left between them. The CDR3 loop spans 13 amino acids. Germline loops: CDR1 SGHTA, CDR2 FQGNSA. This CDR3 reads CASSLGRNTEAFF. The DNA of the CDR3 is TGTGCCAGCAGCTTAGGGCGAAACACTGAAGCTTTCTTT.

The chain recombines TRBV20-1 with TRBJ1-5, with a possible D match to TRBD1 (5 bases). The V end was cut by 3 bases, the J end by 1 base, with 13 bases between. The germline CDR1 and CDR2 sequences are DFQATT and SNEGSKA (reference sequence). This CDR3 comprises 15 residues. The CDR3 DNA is TGCAGTGCTAGTCGGCCAGGGTTAAGCAATCAGCCCCAGCATTTT. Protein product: CSASRPGLSNQPQHF.

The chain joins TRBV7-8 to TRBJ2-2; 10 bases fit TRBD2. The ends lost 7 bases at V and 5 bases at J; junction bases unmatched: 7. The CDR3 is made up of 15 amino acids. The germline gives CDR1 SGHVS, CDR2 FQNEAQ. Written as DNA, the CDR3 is TGTGCCAGCACCCAACCGACTAGCGGGACCGGGGAGCTGTTTTTT. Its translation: CASTQPTSGTGELFF.